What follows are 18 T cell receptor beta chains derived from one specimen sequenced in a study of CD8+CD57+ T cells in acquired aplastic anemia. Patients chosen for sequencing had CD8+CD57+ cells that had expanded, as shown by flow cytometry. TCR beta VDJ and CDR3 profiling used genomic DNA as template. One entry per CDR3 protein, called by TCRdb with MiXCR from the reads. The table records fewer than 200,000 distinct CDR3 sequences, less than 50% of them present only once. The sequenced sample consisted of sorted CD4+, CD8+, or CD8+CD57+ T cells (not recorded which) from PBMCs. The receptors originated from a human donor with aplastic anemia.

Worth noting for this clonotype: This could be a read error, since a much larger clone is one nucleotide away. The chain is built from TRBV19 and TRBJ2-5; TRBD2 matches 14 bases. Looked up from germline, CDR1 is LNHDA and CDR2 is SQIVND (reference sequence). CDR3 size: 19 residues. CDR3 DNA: TGTGCCAGTAGTATGAGGAATGGGACTAGCGGGGGTTACCGAGAGATCCAGTACTTC. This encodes CASSMRNGTSGGYREIQYF.

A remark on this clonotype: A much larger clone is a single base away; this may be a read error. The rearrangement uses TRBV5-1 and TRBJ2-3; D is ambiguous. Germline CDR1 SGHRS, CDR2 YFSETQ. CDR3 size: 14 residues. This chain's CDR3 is CARSFEQPTDTQYF. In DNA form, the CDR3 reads TGCGCCAGGAGCTTCGAGCAGCCCACAGATACGCAGTATTTT.

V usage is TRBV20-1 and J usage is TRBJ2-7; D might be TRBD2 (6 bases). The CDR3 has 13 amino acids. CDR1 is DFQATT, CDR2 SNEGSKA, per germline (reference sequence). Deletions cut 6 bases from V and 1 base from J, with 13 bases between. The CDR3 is CSADTSNSYEQYF. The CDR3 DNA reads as TGCAGTGCGGATACTAGCAATTCCTACGAGCAGTACTTC.

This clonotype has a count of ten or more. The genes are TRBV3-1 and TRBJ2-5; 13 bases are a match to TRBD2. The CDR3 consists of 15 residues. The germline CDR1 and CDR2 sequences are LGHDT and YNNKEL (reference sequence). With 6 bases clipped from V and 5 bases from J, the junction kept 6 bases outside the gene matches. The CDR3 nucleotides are TGTGCCAGCAGGGGACTAGCGGGGACAGGGGAGACCCAGTACTTC. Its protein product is CASRGLAGTGETQYF.

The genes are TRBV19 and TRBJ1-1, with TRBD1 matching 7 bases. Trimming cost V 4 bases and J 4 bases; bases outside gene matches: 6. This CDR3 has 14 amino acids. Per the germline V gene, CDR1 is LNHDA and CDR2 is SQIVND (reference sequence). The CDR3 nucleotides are TGTGCCAGTAGTAGGTACAGGGGTAGCACTGAAGCTTTCTTT. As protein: CASSRYRGSTEAFF.

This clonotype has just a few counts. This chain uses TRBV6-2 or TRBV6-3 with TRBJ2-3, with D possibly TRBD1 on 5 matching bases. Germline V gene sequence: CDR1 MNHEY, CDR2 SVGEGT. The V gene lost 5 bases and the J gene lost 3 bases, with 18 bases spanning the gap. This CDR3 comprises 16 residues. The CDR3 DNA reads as TGTGCCAGCAGTGTACTTCAGGGTCTCGGGACAGATACGCAGTATTTT. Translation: CASSVLQGLGTDTQYF.

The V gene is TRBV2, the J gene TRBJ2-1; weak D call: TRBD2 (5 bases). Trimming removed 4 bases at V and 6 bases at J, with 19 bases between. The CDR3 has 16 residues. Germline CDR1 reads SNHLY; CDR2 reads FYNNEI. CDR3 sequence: CASSGRTRPPFNEQFF. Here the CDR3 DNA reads TGTGCCAGCAGTGGACGGACTCGCCCCCCGTTCAATGAGCAGTTCTTC.

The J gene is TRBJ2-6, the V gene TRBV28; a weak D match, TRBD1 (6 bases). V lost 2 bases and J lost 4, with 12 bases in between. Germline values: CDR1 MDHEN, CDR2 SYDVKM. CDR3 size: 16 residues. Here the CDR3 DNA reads TGTGCCAGCAGTTTAGGGGGCGCGGGCGGGGCCAACGTCCTGACTTTC. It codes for CASSLGGAGGANVLTF. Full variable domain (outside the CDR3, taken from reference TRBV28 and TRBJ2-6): DVKVTQSSRYLVKRTGEKVFLECVQDMDHENMFWYRQDPGLGLRLIYFSYDVKMKEKGDIPEGYSVSREKKERFSLILESASTNQTSMYLCASSLGGAGGANVLTFGAGSRLTVL.

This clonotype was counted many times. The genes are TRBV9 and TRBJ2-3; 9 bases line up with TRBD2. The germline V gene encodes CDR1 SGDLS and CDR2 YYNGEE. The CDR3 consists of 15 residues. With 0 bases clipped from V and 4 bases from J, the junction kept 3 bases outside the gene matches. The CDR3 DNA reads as TGTGCCAGCAGCGTAGTTAGCGGGGGTGCAGATACGCAGTATTTT. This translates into CASSVVSGGADTQYF.

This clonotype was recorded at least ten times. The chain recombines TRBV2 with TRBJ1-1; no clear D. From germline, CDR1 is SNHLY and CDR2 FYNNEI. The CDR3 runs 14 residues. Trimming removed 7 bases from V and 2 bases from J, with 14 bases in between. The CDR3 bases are TGTGCCAGCAAGATTTCCGGGGTTAACACTGAAGCTTTCTTT. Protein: CASKISGVNTEAFF.

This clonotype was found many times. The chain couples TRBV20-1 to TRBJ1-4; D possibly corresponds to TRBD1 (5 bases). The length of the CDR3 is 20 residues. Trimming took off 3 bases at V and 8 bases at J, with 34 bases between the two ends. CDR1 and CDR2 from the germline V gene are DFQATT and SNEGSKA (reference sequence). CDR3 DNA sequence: TGCAGTGCTAGGGTAGAGTTGCCAGGGAGCAGCCTAAGTCCTTCCGAAAAACTGTTTTTT. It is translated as CSARVELPGSSLSPSEKLFF.

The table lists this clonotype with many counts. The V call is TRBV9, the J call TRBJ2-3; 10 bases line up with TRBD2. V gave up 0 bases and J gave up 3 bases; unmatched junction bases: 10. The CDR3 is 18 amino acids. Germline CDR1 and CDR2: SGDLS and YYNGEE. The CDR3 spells CASSVGNSGGRGTDTQYF. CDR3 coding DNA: TGTGCCAGCAGCGTAGGGAATAGCGGGGGGCGAGGGACAGATACGCAGTATTTT.

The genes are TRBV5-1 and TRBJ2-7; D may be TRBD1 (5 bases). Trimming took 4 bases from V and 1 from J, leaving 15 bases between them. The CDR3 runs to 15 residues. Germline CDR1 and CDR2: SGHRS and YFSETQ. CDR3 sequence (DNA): TGCGCCAGCAGCCTGACTGGACAACCTTCCTACGAGCAGTACTTC. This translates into CASSLTGQPSYEQYF.

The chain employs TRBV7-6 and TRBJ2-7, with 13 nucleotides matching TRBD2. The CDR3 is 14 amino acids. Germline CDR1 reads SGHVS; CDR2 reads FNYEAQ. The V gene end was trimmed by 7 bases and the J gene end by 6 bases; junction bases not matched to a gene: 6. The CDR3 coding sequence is TGTGCCAGCACTCGGACTAGCGGGAGCGGCGAGCAGTACTTC. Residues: CASTRTSGSGEQYF.

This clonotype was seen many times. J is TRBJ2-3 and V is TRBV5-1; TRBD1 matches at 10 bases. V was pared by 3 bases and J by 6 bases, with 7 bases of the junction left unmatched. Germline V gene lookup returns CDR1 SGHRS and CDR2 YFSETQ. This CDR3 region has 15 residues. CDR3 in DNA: TGCGCCAGCAGCTACCGGGACAGGGGCGAGGATACGCAGTATTTT. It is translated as CASSYRDRGEDTQYF.

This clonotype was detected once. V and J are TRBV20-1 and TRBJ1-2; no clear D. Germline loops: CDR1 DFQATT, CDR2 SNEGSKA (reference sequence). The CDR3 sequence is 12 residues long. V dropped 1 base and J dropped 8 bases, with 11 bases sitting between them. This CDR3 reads CSARGPAGGYTF. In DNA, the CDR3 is TGCAGTGCTAGAGGCCCAGCGGGGGGCTACACCTTC.

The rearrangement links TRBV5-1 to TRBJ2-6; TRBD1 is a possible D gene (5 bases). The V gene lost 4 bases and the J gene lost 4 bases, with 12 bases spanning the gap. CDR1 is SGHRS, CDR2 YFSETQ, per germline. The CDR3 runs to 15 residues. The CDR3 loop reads CASSGQGTGANVLTF. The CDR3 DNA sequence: TGCGCCAGCAGCGGGCAGGGTACCGGGGCCAACGTCCTGACTTTC.

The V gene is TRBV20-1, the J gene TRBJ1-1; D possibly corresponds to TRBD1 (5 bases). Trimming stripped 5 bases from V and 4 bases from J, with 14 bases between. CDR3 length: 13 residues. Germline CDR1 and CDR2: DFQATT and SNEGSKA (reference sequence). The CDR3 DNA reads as TGCAGTGCTGCAGGGACCGGACCCACTGAAGCTTTCTTT. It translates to CSAAGTGPTEAFF.